This passage covers 3 T cell receptor beta chains from one sample sequenced in a study of T cells in Graves' hyperthyroidism and ophthalmopathy. RNA transcripts yielded amplified TCR beta CDR3 regions. HTBI primers were employed in a first-round RT-PCR of the TCR CDR3. TCRdb re-derived calls from the multiplex PCR reads in MiXCR, one entry per CDR3 protein. Altogether under 550,000 distinct CDR3 sequences are present, less than 20% being singletons, with the ten largest covering 45% to 50%. Sequenced input: blood. These receptors originate from a man aged 40-49 years with Graves' ophthalmopathy.

A few counts support this clonotype. V gene TRBV6-8 combines with J gene TRBJ2-5; 8 bases fit TRBD2. The CDR3 sequence is 14 residues long. V was clipped by 10 bases and J by 0 bases; unmatched bases: 7. The V gene's germline CDR1 is MNHGY and CDR2 SAAAGT. CDR3 coding DNA: TGTGCCACCACTAGCGGTCAAAACCAAGAGACCCAGTACTTC. It codes for CATTSGQNQETQYF.

A single count supports this clonotype. The V call is TRBV5-1, the J call TRBJ2-5; TRBD1 matches at 7 bases. The length of the CDR3 is 15 residues. V shed 0 bases, J shed 3 bases, and the junction held 5 bases outside the gene matches. Germline assignment: CDR1 SGHRS and CDR2 YFSETQ. The CDR3 region is CASSLAGQNEETQYF. CDR3 nucleotides: TGCGCCAGCAGCTTGGCGGGACAGAACGAAGAGACCCAGTACTTC.

CDR3 loop: CASSADVWTGVRGGYTF. The CDR3, as DNA: TGTGCCAGCAGTGCCGATGTATGGACAGGGGTCAGGGGCGGCTACACCTTC. The chain links TRBV6-1 to TRBJ1-2; 9 positions agree with TRBD1. Germline V CDR1 and CDR2: MNHNS, SASEGT. This CDR3 region has 17 residues. Trimming took 4 bases from V and 8 from J; bases not matched to a gene: 17.